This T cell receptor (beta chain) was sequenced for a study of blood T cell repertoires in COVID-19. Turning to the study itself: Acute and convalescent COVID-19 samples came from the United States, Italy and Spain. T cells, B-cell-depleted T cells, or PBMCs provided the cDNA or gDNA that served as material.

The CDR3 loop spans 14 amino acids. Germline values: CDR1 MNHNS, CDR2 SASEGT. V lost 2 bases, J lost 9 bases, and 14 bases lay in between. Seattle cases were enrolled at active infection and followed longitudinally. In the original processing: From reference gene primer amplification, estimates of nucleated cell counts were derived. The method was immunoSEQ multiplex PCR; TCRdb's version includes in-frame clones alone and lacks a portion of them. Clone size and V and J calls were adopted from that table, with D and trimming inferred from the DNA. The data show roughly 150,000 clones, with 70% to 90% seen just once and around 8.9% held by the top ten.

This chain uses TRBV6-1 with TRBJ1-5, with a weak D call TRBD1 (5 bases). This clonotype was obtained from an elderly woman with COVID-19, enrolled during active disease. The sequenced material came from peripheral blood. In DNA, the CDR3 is TGTGCCAGCAGTGAATCCAGGGCCGACGGGCCCCAGCATTTT. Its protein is CASSESRADGPQHF.